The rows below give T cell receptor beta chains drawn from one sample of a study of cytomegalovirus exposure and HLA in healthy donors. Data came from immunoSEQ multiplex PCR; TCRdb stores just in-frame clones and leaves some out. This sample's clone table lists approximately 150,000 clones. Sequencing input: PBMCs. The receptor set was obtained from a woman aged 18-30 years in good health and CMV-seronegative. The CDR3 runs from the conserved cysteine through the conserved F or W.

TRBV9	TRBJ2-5	CASSVGGRGETQYF
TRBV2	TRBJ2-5	CASSFRDRSQETQYF
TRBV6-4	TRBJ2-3	CASSLEAGEGTDTQYF
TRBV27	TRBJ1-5	CASSLEGQHQPQHF
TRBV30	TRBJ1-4	CALLGRWEKLFF
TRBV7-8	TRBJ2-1	CASSPRRLANNEQFF
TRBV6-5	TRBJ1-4	CASAIGGVGEKLFF
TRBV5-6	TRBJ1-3	CASGMGNTIYF
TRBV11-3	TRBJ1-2	CASSLEGRGSGYTF
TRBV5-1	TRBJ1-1	CASSYQQGSGEAFF
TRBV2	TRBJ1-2	CASSIGQGIYGYTF
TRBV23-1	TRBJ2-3	CASIEIGTDTQYF
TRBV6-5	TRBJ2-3	CASKYGQGSSDTQYF
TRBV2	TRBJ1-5	CASTGGGDGQPQHF
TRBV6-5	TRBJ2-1	CASSLEEGLAVLF
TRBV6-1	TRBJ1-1	CASSEFPTVNTEAFF
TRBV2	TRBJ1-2	CASSKFGQLRGYTF
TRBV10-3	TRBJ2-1	CAISEGLAEDEQFF
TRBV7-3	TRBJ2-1	CASSPWTGGSYEQFF
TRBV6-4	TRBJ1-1	CASSEEQHTEAFF
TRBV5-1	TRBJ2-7	CASSAERDTPVGEQYF
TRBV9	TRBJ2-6	CASSVNREPSGANVLTF
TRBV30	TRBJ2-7	CAWRGDAGYEQYF
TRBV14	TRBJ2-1	CASSQLAGGPNEQFF
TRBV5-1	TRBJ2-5	CASSIGLAAQETQYF
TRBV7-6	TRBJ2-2	CASSLGRTGELFF
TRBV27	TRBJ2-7	CASRSGASYEQYF
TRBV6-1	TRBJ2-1	CASSALDIYNEQFF
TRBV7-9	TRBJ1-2	CASSTGQGSGYTF
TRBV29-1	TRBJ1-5	CSVEQGNNQPQHF
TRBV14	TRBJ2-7	CASSLDNAYEQYF
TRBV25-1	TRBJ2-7	CASSEYFNSYEQYF
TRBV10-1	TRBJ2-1	CASSDPKIYNEQFF